This T cell receptor beta chain appears in the sequencing data of a study of control samples from healthy donors and cancer patients. The CDR3 has 18 residues. The V gene lost 0 bases and the J gene lost 4 bases, with 21 bases spanning the gap. Germline CDR1 is MNHEY and CDR2 is SVGEGT. Clones were sequenced by immunoSEQ multiplex PCR, and TCRdb holds only the in-frame ones, with some missing. The table has about 60,000 clones, 95% to 96% seen once; the top ten hold 0.95% to 1.4%. Sequencing input: blood. The chain couples TRBV6-2 or TRBV6-3 to TRBJ1-2, with D unclear. The receptor was isolated from a woman younger than 30 in good health. In nucleotides, the CDR3 is TGTGCCAGCAGTTACTCGACGGACCCCCGAATACCCCTCTATGGCTACACCTTC. It codes for CASSYSTDPRIPLYGYTF.